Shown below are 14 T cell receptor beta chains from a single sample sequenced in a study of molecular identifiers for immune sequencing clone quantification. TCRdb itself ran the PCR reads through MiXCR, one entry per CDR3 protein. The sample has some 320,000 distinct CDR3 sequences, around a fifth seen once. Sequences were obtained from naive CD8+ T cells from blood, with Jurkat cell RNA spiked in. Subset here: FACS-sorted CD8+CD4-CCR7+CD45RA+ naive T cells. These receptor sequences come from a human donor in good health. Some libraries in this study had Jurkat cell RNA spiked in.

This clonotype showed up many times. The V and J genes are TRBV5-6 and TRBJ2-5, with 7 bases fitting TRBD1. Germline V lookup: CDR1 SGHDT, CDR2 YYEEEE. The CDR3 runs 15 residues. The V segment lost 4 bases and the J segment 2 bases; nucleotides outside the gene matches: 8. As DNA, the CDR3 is TGTGCCAGCAGCGATACAGGGGATCCACAAGAGACCCAGTACTTC. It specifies CASSDTGDPQETQYF.

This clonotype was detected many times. The CDR3 DNA sequence: TGTGCCACCGCCCGCTCTGGGGCCAACGTCCTGACTTTC. Translating gives CATARSGANVLTF. The J gene is TRBJ2-6, the V gene TRBV2; no definite D call. The V and J ends lost 10 bases and 0 bases respectively, with 7 bases between them. CDR1 is SNHLY and CDR2 is FYNNEI in the germline V gene. The CDR3 totals 13 residues.

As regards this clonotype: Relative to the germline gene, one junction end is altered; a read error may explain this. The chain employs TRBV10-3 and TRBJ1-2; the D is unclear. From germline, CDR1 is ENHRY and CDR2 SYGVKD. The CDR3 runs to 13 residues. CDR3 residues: CAISYGSYYGHTF. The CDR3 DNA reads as TGTGCCATCAGTTACGGCAGCTACTATGGCCACACCTTC.

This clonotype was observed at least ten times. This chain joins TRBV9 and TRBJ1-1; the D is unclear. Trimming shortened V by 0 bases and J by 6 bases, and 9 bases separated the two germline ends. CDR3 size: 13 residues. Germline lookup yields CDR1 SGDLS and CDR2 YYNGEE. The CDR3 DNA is TGTGCCAGCAGCGTAGAGGAACGGGCTGAAGCTTTCTTT. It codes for CASSVEERAEAFF.

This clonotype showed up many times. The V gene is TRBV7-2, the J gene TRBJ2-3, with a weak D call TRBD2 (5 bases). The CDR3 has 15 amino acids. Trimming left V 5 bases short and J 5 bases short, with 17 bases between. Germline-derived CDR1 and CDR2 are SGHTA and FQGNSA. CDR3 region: CASSIDGGRGDTQYF. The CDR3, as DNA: TGTGCCAGCAGCATAGATGGTGGGAGAGGAGATACGCAGTATTTT.

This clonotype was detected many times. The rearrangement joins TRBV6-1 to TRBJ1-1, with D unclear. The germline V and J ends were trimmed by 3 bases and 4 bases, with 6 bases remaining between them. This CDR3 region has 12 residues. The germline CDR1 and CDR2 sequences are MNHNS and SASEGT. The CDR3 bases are TGTGCCAGCAGTGATGGGTTCACTGAAGCTTTCTTT. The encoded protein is CASSDGFTEAFF.

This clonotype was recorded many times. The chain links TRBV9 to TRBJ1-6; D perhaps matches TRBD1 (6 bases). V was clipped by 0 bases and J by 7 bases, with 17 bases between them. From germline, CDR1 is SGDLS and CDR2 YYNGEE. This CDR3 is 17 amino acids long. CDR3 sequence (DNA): TGTGCCAGCAGCGTAGACGGGCGGACAGACCTAAATTCACCCCTCCACTTT. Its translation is CASSVDGRTDLNSPLHF.

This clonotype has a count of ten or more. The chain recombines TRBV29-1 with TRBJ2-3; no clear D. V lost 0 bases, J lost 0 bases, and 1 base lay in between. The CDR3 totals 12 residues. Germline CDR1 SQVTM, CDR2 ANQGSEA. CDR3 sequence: CSVEESTDTQYF. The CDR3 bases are TGCAGCGTTGAAGAGAGCACAGATACGCAGTATTTT.

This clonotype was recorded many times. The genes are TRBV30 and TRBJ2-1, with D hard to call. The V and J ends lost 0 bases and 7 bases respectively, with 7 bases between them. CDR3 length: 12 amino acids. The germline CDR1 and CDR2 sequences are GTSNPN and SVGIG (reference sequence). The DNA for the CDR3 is TGTGCCTGGAGTGTAGTAGTGAATGAGCAGTTCTTC. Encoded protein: CAWSVVVNEQFF.

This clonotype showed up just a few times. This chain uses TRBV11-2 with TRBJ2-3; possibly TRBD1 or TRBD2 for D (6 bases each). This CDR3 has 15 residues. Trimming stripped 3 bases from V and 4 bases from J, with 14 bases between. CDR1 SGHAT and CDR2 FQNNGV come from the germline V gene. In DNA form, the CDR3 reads TGTGCCAGCAGCTTCGTCGGGGGCAGGGCAGATACGCAGTATTTT. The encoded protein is CASSFVGGRADTQYF.

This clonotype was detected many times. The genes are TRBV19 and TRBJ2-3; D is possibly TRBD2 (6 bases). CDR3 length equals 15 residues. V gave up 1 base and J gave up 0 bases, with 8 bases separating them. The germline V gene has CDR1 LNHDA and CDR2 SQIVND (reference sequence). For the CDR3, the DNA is TGTGCCAGTAGTATAGCGGGGGATAGCACAGATACGCAGTATTTT. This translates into CASSIAGDSTDTQYF.

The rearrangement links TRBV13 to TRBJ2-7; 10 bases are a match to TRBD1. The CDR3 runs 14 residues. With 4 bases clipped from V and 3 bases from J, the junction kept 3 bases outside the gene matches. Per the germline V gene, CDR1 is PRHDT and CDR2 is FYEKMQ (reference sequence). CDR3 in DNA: TGTGCCAGCAGCTCGGGGGACAGGGGCTACGAGCAGTACTTC. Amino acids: CASSSGDRGYEQYF.

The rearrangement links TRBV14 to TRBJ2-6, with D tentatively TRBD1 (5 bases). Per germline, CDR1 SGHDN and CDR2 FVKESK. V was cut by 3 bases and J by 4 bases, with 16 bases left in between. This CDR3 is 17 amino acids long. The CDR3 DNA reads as TGTGCCAGCAGCCATCAGGGCCCCGCTTACGGGGCCAACGTCCTGACTTTC. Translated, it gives CASSHQGPAYGANVLTF.

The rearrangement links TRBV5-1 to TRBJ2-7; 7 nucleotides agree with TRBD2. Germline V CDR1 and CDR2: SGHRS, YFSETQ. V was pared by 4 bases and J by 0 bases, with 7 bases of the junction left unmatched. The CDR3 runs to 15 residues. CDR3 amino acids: CASSLDGGGSYEQYF. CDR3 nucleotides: TGCGCCAGCAGCCTGGATGGGGGGGGCTCCTACGAGCAGTACTTC.